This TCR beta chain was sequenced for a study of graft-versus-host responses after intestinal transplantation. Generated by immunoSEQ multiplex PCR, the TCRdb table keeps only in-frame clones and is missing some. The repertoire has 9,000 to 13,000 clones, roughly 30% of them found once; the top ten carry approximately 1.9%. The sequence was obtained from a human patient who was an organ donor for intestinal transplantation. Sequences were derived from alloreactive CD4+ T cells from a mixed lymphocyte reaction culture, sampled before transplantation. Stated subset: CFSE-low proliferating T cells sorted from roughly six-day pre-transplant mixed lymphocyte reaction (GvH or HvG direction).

CDR3 region: CASSPQGDTEAFF. CDR3 DNA sequence: TGTGCCAGCTCACCCCAGGGGGACACTGAAGCTTTCTTT. The chain carries TRBV18 and TRBJ1-1, with TRBD1 identical over 7 bases. The V and J ends lost 3 bases and 3 bases, in that order; junction bases with no gene match: 1. The CDR3 is made up of 13 amino acids. The germline CDR1 and CDR2 sequences are KGHSH and LQKENI.